These 26 T cell receptor beta chains were sequenced from one sample in a study of tumor and adjacent non-tumor tissue in lung cancer. The template was RNA from unsorted bulk tissue. A modified ARM-PCR protocol with three rounds of nested PCR amplified TCRbeta. TCRdb itself ran the multiplex PCR reads through MiXCR, one entry per CDR3 protein. In the table there are about 93,000 distinct CDR3 sequences, about 66% of which are singletons. Sequencing used lung tumor tissue. The source of these receptors is a man aged 55-75 years with non-small cell lung cancer.

As concerns this clonotype: A much larger clone lies one base from this, so it may be a read error. The conserved final phenylalanine or tryptophan is absent from the CDR3, which likely points to a read error. CDR3 in DNA: TGTGCCAGCAGCGGGGAAAAACAGGGGAACACTGAAGCTTTCCTT. The encoded protein is CASSGEKQGNTEAFL. The chain joins TRBV7-9 to TRBJ1-1; a weak D match, TRBD1 (6 bases). This CDR3 comprises 15 residues. Germline V CDR1 and CDR2: SEHNR, FQNEAQ (reference sequence). Between the trimmed V and J ends, which lost 5 bases and 1 base, there was a span of 14 bases.

As regards this clonotype: A read error is likely, as this CDR3 ends without the conserved phenylalanine or tryptophan. The genes are TRBV29-1 and TRBJ2-5; no clear D. This CDR3 is 12 amino acids long. Trimming shortened V by 7 bases and J by 5 bases, and 14 bases separated the two germline ends. Germline CDR1 reads SQVTM; CDR2 reads ANQGSEA. The CDR3 loop is CSADEQTETQYL. The CDR3 nucleotides are TGCAGCGCTGACGAGCAAACGGAGACCCAGTACCTC.

This chain links TRBV11-2 with TRBJ2-4; 7 bases fit TRBD2. J gave up 3 bases and V 0 bases, and 11 bases lay outside the gene matches. The CDR3 sequence is 18 residues long. Germline-derived CDR1 and CDR2 are SGHAT and FQNNGV. The CDR3 DNA reads as TGTGCCAGCAGCTTAGATCTAATGGGACTACGGGACAAAAACATTCAGTACTTC. Residues: CASSLDLMGLRDKNIQYF.

Concerning this clonotype: One base away lies a much larger clone, so this may be a sequencing read error. The CDR3 sequence is CARSLSRVTGNTIYF. The CDR3 nucleotides read TGTGCCAGAAGCTTATCCAGGGTGACTGGAAACACCATATATTTT. The chain employs TRBV13 and TRBJ1-3; D perhaps matches TRBD1 (5 bases). Germline V gene lookup returns CDR1 PRHDT and CDR2 FYEKMQ (reference sequence). The CDR3 consists of 15 residues.

In regard to this clonotype: At one end the junction does not follow the germline gene, possibly because of a read error. The V gene is TRBV11-1, the J gene TRBJ2-7, with 10 bases matching TRBD1. The CDR3 is made up of 15 amino acids. Germline loops: CDR1 SGHAT, CDR2 FQDESV (reference sequence). Here the CDR3 reads CVSNTAGQGRYEQYF. The DNA of the CDR3 is TGTGTCAGCAACACGGCGGGACAGGGGCGTTACGAGCAGTACTTC. Using reference TRBV11-1 and TRBJ2-7 for the parts outside the CDR3, the full variable domain is EAEVAQSPRYKITEKSQAVAFWCDPISGHATLYWYRQILGQGPELLVQFQDESVVDDSQLPKDRFSAERLKGVDSTLKIQPAELGDSAMYLCVSNTAGQGRYEQYFGPGTRLTVT.

With respect to this clonotype: Relative to the germline gene, one junction end is altered; a read error may explain this. The V gene is TRBV4-2, the J gene TRBJ2-1; 9 nucleotides line up with TRBD2. This CDR3 comprises 17 residues. Germline assignment: CDR1 LGHNA and CDR2 YNFKEQ. CDR3 region: CASSQRTSVSSYNEQFF. DNA of the CDR3: TGCGCCAGCAGCCAAAGGACTAGCGTGAGCTCCTACAATGAGCAGTTCTTC.

The count of this clonotype is one. The chain uses TRBV6-1 and TRBJ1-5, with 9 bases matching TRBD1. The CDR3 runs to 15 residues. Trimming cost V 4 bases and J 10 bases; bases outside gene matches: 11. Germline CDR1 MNHNS, CDR2 SASEGT. The CDR3 loop is CASSGQGVLGQPQHF. For the CDR3, the DNA is TGTGCCAGCAGTGGACAGGGGGTGCTTGGTCAACCCCAGCATTTT.

To note about this clonotype: The CDR3 carries no conserved terminal phenylalanine or tryptophan, so it likely arises from a read error. The chain has TRBV4-2 and TRBJ1-2, with a possible D match to TRBD1 (5 bases). Germline loops: CDR1 LGHNA, CDR2 YNFKEQ. The CDR3 has 14 amino acids. CDR3 amino acids: CTSSLNRDNYGYTL. In nucleotides, the CDR3 is TGTACCAGCAGCCTGAACCGGGACAACTATGGCTACACCTTG.

This clonotype has ten or more counts. V is TRBV6-5 and J is TRBJ2-7; 8 bases match TRBD2. Germline loops: CDR1 MNHEY, CDR2 SVGAGI. The V and J ends lost 5 bases and 0 bases, in that order; junction bases with no gene match: 6. This CDR3 is 15 amino acids long. CDR3 nucleotides: TGTGCCAGCAGTGAGGGACTAGACTTCTCCTACGAGCAGTACTTC. Translating it yields CASSEGLDFSYEQYF.

The chain joins TRBV2 to TRBJ2-7, with 7 bases aligning to TRBD1. The CDR3 is made up of 13 amino acids. Germline CDR1 and CDR2: SNHLY and FYNNEI. Unmatched junction bases numbered 1, after V lost 5 bases and J lost 0 bases. CDR3 sequence (DNA): TGTGCCAGCAGTTGGGACAGCTCCTACGAGCAGTACTTC. Encoded protein: CASSWDSSYEQYF.

Concerning this clonotype itself: A read error is likely, as this CDR3 ends without the conserved phenylalanine or tryptophan. This sequence joins TRBV10-2 and TRBJ2-3, with D possibly TRBD1 on 5 matching bases. Germline V gene sequence: CDR1 WSHSY, CDR2 SAAADI. Trimming cost V 3 bases and J 4 bases, with 17 bases left between them. CDR3 size: 16 residues. The CDR3 loop is CASSDPTLRVADTQYL. The CDR3 DNA follows: TGCGCCAGCAGTGACCCAACACTCAGGGTCGCAGATACGCAGTATCTT.

The V and J genes are TRBV11-2 and TRBJ2-5; D gene ambiguous. Germline lookup yields CDR1 SGHAT and CDR2 FQNNGV. V gave up 9 bases and J gave up 7 bases, with 27 bases separating them. This CDR3 spans 16 amino acids. The CDR3 DNA sequence: TGTGCCAGTACCAAAACTCCAGAGTCGGGTGGCGGGACCCAGTACTTC. Its protein is CASTKTPESGGGTQYF.

In the case of this clonotype: The junction does not match germline at one end; this may be a read error. This chain uses TRBV6-5 with TRBJ1-6; D unclear. Germline CDR1 is MNHEY and CDR2 is SVGAGI. This CDR3 contains 17 residues. In nucleotides, the CDR3 is TGTGCCAGCAGTTACTTTTCCAATCCTATTCATCGTTCACCCCTCCACTTC. Its protein product is CASSYFSNPIHRSPLHF.

A few counts support this clonotype. The J gene is TRBJ2-4, the V gene TRBV6-2 or TRBV6-3; weak D call: TRBD2 (7 bases). Germline V CDR1 and CDR2: MNHEY, SVGEGT. CDR3 length equals 13 residues. V lost 7 bases, J lost 7 bases, and 14 bases lay in between. CDR3 sequence (DNA): TGTGCCAGCAATATACGGGGGGCGAACATTCAGTACTTC. Translated, it gives CASNIRGANIQYF.

The chain joins TRBV11-3 to TRBJ2-1, with 10 bases matching TRBD2. CDR1 SGHNT and CDR2 YENEEA come from the germline V gene. The V and J ends lost 8 bases and 8 bases, in that order; junction bases with no gene match: 9. The CDR3 has 14 amino acids. The CDR3 DNA follows: TGTGCCAGCCAGTGGCTAGCGGGAGCTGATGAGCAGTTCTTC. It codes for CASQWLAGADEQFF.

This clonotype is a singleton in its sample. At one end, the junction sequence differs from germline, possibly due to a read error. DNA for the CDR3: TGTGCCAACTCGGACTTGGTCCAAGAGACTCAGTACTTC. Its translation is CANSDLVQETQYF. The rearrangement links TRBV14 to TRBJ2-5, with D perhaps TRBD2 (5 bases). This CDR3 is 13 amino acids long. Germline V CDR1 and CDR2: SGHDN, FVKESK.

Only a few counts were recorded for this clonotype. This CDR3 is missing its conserved last phenylalanine or tryptophan, likely due to a read error. The V and J genes are TRBV10-3 and TRBJ2-2; 8 bases fit TRBD2. The CDR3 has 16 amino acids. Germline V lookup: CDR1 ENHRY, CDR2 SYGVKD. The CDR3 nucleotides read TGTACCATCAGTGAGTCGGCAAAGCGGGGGTCCGGGGAGCTGTTTTCT. It yields the protein CTISESAKRGSGELFS.

Notes on this clonotype: This may arise from a read error, as a much more abundant clone is one base away. No conserved phenylalanine or tryptophan ends this CDR3, so it is likely a read error. This rearrangement joins TRBV5-4 to TRBJ1-4, with TRBD1 matching 7 bases. CDR1 and CDR2 from the germline V gene are SGHNT and YYREEE (reference sequence). J gave up 7 bases and V 4 bases, and 10 bases lay outside the gene matches. This CDR3 has 15 residues. CDR3 DNA sequence: TGTGCCAGCAGCCCAGGGGGGGCCGGCGTTGAAAAACTGTTTCTT. Translation: CASSPGGAGVEKLFL.

V usage is TRBV13 and J usage is TRBJ1-1; D is undetermined. Germline values: CDR1 PRHDT, CDR2 FYEKMQ (reference sequence). V was cut by 9 bases and J by 6 bases, with 14 bases left in between. The CDR3 has 12 residues. DNA of the CDR3: TGTGCCAGTAGCCAGGTCTACGCTGAAGCTTTCTTT. Encoded protein: CASSQVYAEAFF.

Comments on this clonotype: A much more abundant neighbour one base away suggests this may be a read error. The chain carries TRBV25-1 and TRBJ2-1, with 9 bases fitting TRBD2. CDR3 length equals 15 residues. CDR1 MGHDK and CDR2 SYGVNS come from the germline V gene. J lost 5 bases, V lost 5 bases, and 7 bases had no gene match. Here the CDR3 reads CASSRTSDFNNEQFF. The CDR3 DNA follows: TGTGCCAGCAGTCGGACTAGCGATTTTAACAATGAGCAGTTCTTC.

This clonotype has just one count. A junction end diverges from the germline sequence, so it may reflect a read error. The genes are TRBV20-1 and TRBJ2-1; the match to TRBD2 covers 9 bases. The CDR3 extends over 16 amino acids. Per the germline V gene, CDR1 is DFQATT and CDR2 is SNEGSKA (reference sequence). CDR3: CSTRDLSAGGPVEQFF. CDR3 DNA: TGCAGTACTAGAGATCTATCGGCGGGGGGGCCGGTTGAGCAGTTCTTC.

As regards this clonotype: As the CDR3 is not closed by the conserved phenylalanine or tryptophan, this likely results from a read error. V is TRBV11-3 and J is TRBJ2-7; D may match TRBD1 or TRBD2 (5 bases each). The CDR3 contains 15 residues. CDR1 and CDR2 from the germline V gene are SGHNT and YENEEA. The CDR3 sequence: CASSLDGASSYEQYS. The CDR3 nucleotides read TGTGCCAGCAGCTTAGACGGGGCAAGCTCCTATGAGCAGTACTCC.

This clonotype was seen at least ten times. This chain links TRBV6-2 or TRBV6-3 with TRBJ2-3, with D tentatively TRBD1 (6 bases). Trimming shortened V by 6 bases and J by 2 bases, and 18 bases separated the two germline ends. Germline CDR1 MNHEY, CDR2 SVGEGT. The CDR3 contains 16 residues. CDR3 residues: CASRPLRDKHTDTQYF. CDR3 bases: TGTGCCAGCAGACCCCTCCGGGACAAACACACAGATACGCAGTATTTT.

Of note for this clonotype: A read error may explain this, as a much larger clone is one base away. V and J are TRBV7-9 and TRBJ2-5; weak D call: TRBD1 (5 bases). From germline, CDR1 is SEHNR and CDR2 FQNEAQ (reference sequence). The CDR3 covers 15 residues. V lost 5 bases and J lost 3, with 16 bases in between. The CDR3 nucleotides are TGTGCCAGCAGCCCCACGTTGTGCAGGGAAGAGACCCAGTACTTC. It specifies CASSPTLCREETQYF.

This clonotype was observed at least ten times. The gene calls are TRBV12-3 or TRBV12-4 and TRBJ1-5; no reliable D call. This CDR3 is built from 13 residues. V shed 3 bases and J shed 7 bases, with 10 bases lying between them. The CDR3 DNA sequence: TGTGCCAGCAGTTTTTATAGGAACCAGCCCCAGCATTTT. It codes for CASSFYRNQPQHF.

To note about this clonotype: One junction end disagrees with the germline gene, perhaps due to a read error. The rearrangement uses TRBV5-4 and TRBJ2-1; 10 bases match TRBD2. The V gene's germline CDR1 is SGHNT and CDR2 YYREEE (reference sequence). The CDR3 length is 17 residues. DNA of the CDR3: TGTGCCAGAAGCTCGCCAATCCCGGGACTAGCGAGAGTGGAGCAGTTCTTC. The encoded protein is CARSSPIPGLARVEQFF.